This T cell receptor (beta chain) appears in the sequencing data of a study of sequential checkpoint blockade in melanoma (dated 2019 in TCRdb). About the investigation overall: Patients were assigned by 1:1 randomization to either first-line nivolumab followed by ipilimumab (arm A) or ipilimumab followed by nivolumab (arm B). Matched tumor biopsies were taken from some 20 patients before treatment and at week 13, after single-agent nivolumab (arm A) or ipilimumab (arm B). DNA from 75 to 95 pretreatment melanoma tumor samples was subjected to TCRbeta immunosequencing. Maintenance nivolumab was given following each of the two trial sequences. About 75% of the matched tumor biopsy pairs taken before and after treatment were from the same lesion. The investigation overall reported the following: Tumor T-cell fraction and clonality were correlated with PD-L1 staining and CD8+ T-cell counts, but not with mutational load. In the nivolumab-first arm (arm A), an association was found between pretreatment tumor TIL clonality and response (P = .04). Clinical benefit was about 30 times more likely to be achieved by patients whose tumor T-cell fraction and clonality increased by week 13. The response-prediction model combining TCR metrics and mutation burden needs validation in larger, independent patient cohorts. Within-arm analyses of tumor T-cell fraction were limited by small sample sizes and reduced statistical power.

Reading from cysteine to phenylalanine, the CDR3 counts 13 amino acids. Solely the CDR3 DNA is kept, with 39 bases framed from the first base. The trim is 5 bases for V and 5 bases for J, with a gap of 12 bases between the germline ends. Based on the germline V gene, the CDR1 and CDR2 sequences are MNHGY and SAAAGT. Per the publication, the treatment or condition label means: randomized to nivolumab then ipilimumab (arm A) or the reverse (arm B). Prior DNA-damaging chemotherapy had not been received by any trial patient. Samples came from patients with melanoma in CheckMate 064, a randomized, open-label phase II trial of sequential checkpoint blockade. Genomic DNA from formalin-fixed paraffin-embedded (FFPE) tissue samples served as the input for tumor TCR sequencing. Concerning this clone itself: The antigen it recognizes is unknown. No base quality information exists; no much larger clone differs at one position.

The immunoSEQ Assay was used to immunosequence TCRbeta CDR3 regions from genomic DNA. Prior to high-throughput sequencing, genomic DNA was amplified by bias-controlled multiplex PCR. In the authors' own workflow: To quantify the absolute abundance of each unique TCRbeta CDR3 region, the sequences were collapsed and filtered. Clonality, defined as 1 minus Pielou's evenness, was calculated using productive rearrangements only. To compute tumor T-cell fraction, TCRbeta template counts were normalized to usable DNA, with usable DNA estimated from several housekeeping genes. A previously published method was used to identify clones with significantly greater frequencies in on-treatment samples than in baseline samples. Not all clones reach the TCRdb copy of this immuneACCESS table, which keeps in-frame sequences only. Checked studies attribute under half of the gap to unresolved V genes and leave the rest unexplained. V, J and clone size were drawn from that table, and D and trimming were deduced from the DNA. This sample gives around 4,500 clones in total; nearly 25% of them show up just once. Clones ranked in the top ten supply more than 25% of the sample.

The sample in question was tumor tissue (inferred from file names), obtained from a patient given nivolumab and ipilimumab in sequence. The chain is encoded by TRBV6-8 joined to TRBJ1-2; the D region possibly corresponds to TRBD1 (6 bases align). The sequence derives from a human donor with melanoma. The CDR3 region reads CASSLQGSYGYTF. The DNA sequence is given as TGTGCCAGCAGTCTACAGGGAAGTTATGGCTACACCTTC.